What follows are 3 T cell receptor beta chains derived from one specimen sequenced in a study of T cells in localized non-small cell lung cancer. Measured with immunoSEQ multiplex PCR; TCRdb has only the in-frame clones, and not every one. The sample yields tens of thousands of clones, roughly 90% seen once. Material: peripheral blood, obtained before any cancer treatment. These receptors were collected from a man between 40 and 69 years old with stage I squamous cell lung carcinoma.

The CDR3 DNA reads as TGTGCCAGCAGTAGAAACTCGAACACTGAAGCTTTCTTT. Its protein is CASSRNSNTEAFF. The chain couples TRBV28 to TRBJ1-1; D is uncertain. The CDR3 spans 13 residues. Deletions cut 5 bases from V and 1 base from J, with 8 bases between. The V gene's germline CDR1 is MDHEN and CDR2 SYDVKM. Drawing the rest from reference TRBV28 and TRBJ1-1, the complete variable domain is DVKVTQSSRYLVKRTGEKVFLECVQDMDHENMFWYRQDPGLGLRLIYFSYDVKMKEKGDIPEGYSVSREKKERFSLILESASTNQTSMYLCASSRNSNTEAFFGQGTRLTVV.

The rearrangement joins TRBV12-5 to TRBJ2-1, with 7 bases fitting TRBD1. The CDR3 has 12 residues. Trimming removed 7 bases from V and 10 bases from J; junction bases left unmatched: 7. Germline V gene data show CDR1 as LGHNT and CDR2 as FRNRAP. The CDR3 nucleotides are TGTGCTAGTGACAGGGGTGTGGGGGAGCAGTTCTTC. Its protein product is CASDRGVGEQFF.

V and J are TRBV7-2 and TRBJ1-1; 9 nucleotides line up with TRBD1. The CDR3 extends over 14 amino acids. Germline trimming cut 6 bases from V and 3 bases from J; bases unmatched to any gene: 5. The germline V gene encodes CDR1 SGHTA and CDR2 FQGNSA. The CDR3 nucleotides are TGTGCCAGCAGATGGGACAGGGAAGACACTGAAGCTTTCTTT. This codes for CASRWDREDTEAFF.